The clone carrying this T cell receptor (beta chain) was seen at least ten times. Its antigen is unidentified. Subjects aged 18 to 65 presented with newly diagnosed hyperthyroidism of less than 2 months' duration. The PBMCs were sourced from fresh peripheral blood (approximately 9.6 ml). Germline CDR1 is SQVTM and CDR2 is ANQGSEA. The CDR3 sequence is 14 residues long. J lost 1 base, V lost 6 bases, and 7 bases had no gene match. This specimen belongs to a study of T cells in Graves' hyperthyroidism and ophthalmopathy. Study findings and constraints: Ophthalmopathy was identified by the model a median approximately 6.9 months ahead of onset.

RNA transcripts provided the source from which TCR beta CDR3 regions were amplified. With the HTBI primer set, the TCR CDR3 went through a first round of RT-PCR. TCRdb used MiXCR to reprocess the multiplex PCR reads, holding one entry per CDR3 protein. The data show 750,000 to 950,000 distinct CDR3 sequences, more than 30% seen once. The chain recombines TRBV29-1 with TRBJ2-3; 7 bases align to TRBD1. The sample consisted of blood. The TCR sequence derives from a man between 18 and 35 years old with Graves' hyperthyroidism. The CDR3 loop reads CSVRTGDGTDTQYF. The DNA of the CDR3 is TGCAGCGTACGCACAGGGGATGGCACAGATACGCAGTATTTT.